The next 17 T cell receptor beta chains were all read from a single sample in a study of PD-1 blockade in classical Hodgkin lymphoma. Every patient relapsed after autologous stem cell transplantation, and brentuximab vedotin exposure varied. From thawed PBMCs, CD8+ T cells were isolated by magnetic negative selection. Assay used: immunoSEQ multiplex PCR; TCRdb lists only in-frame clones, some missing. Of about 12,000 clones in the sample, more than 65% were seen once. Sample: CD8+ T cells from blood, taken at baseline. The receptors derive from a human donor with classical Hodgkin lymphoma.

This clone appeared a single time. V and J are TRBV18 and TRBJ2-1; TRBD1 might be the D (6 bases). Trimming stripped 0 bases from V and 2 bases from J, with 20 bases between. The germline CDR1 and CDR2 sequences are KGHSH and LQKENI. The CDR3 is made up of 19 amino acids. The CDR3 spells CASSPPSSGDISAYNEQFF. CDR3 nucleotides: TGTGCCAGCTCACCACCGTCCTCCGGGGACATCTCAGCCTACAATGAGCAGTTCTTC.

The chain joins TRBV28 to TRBJ1-5; TRBD1 aligns across 7 bases. The length of the CDR3 is 16 residues. Losses at the gene ends were 1 base for V and 5 bases for J; bases not matched to a gene: 8. Germline V gene sequence: CDR1 MDHEN, CDR2 SYDVKM. This CDR3 reads CASSLSGTDDHQPQHF. CDR3 DNA sequence: TGTGCCAGCAGTTTATCCGGGACAGACGATCATCAGCCCCAGCATTTT.

V is TRBV7-9 and J is TRBJ2-7; TRBD1 might be the D (5 bases). The CDR3 is 15 residues long. The germline gives CDR1 SEHNR, CDR2 FQNEAQ (reference sequence). V was shortened by 0 bases and J by 4 bases, with 13 bases between the two germline ends. CDR3 nucleotides: TGTGCCAGCAGCTTAGCCCAGGGAAAGAGGTACGAGCAGTACTTC. It specifies CASSLAQGKRYEQYF.

This chain connects TRBV2 to TRBJ1-2, with TRBD1 identical over 7 bases. Looked up from germline, CDR1 is SNHLY and CDR2 is FYNNEI. This CDR3 has 14 amino acids. The J segment lost 1 base and the V segment lost 8 bases, leaving 7 bases of the junction unmatched. The CDR3 is CASGEGAFNYGYTF. CDR3 in DNA: TGTGCCAGCGGGGAGGGGGCCTTTAACTATGGCTACACCTTC. Based on the CDR3 plus reference TRBV2 and TRBJ1-2, the full variable domain is EPEVTQTPSHQVTQMGQEVILRCVPISNHLYFYWYRQILGQKVEFLVSFYNNEISEKSEIFDDQFSVERPDGSNFTLKIRSTKLEDSAMYFCASGEGAFNYGYTFGSGTRLTVV.

This rearrangement joins TRBV27 to TRBJ2-3; D is undetermined. Trimming removed 1 base at V and 4 bases at J, with 9 bases between. Per germline, CDR1 MNHEY and CDR2 SMNVEV (reference sequence). CDR3 length: 14 residues. CDR3 sequence reads: CASSLWPDSDTQYF. As DNA, the CDR3 is TGTGCCAGCAGTTTATGGCCTGATTCAGATACGCAGTATTTT.

This chain joins TRBV5-4 and TRBJ2-7, with D perhaps matching TRBD1 (6 bases). CDR1 and CDR2 from the germline V gene are SGHNT and YYREEE (reference sequence). The CDR3 loop spans 14 amino acids. Trimming pared 4 bases from V and 5 bases from J, leaving 16 bases between. The DNA of the CDR3 is TGTGCCAGCAGCCTTCCGGGACAAAGTGACGAGCAGTACTTC. Translation: CASSLPGQSDEQYF.

The gene calls are TRBV9 and TRBJ2-3, with 8 bases lining up with TRBD2. CDR1 and CDR2 (germline): SGDLS, YYNGEE. Trimming took 3 bases from V and 3 from J; bases not matched to a gene: 3. The length of the CDR3 is 14 residues. DNA of the CDR3: TGTGCCAGCAGCGACGGGGGGGCGACAGATACGCAGTATTTT. Translating gives CASSDGGATDTQYF.

The gene calls are TRBV4-3 and TRBJ1-6; the match to TRBD1 covers 7 bases. This CDR3 is 16 amino acids long. V trimming: 3 bases; J trimming: 7 bases; junction bases outside the gene matches: 9. Germline V gene data show CDR1 as LGHNA and CDR2 as YSLEER. CDR3 loop: CASSHPGGTVNSPLHF. The CDR3 bases are TGCGCCAGCAGCCATCCCGGGGGGACAGTCAATTCACCCCTCCACTTT.

This clone is a singleton in its sample. This rearrangement joins TRBV27 to TRBJ1-5; D is unresolved. Trimming pared 5 bases from V and 0 bases from J, leaving 5 bases between. CDR1 is MNHEY and CDR2 is SMNVEV in the germline V gene (reference sequence). There are 13 residues in the CDR3. This CDR3 reads CASSTYSNQPQHF. The CDR3 DNA reads TGTGCCAGCAGTACCTATAGCAATCAGCCCCAGCATTTT.

The chain employs TRBV2 and TRBJ1-3, with TRBD1 matching over 7 bases. CDR3 length equals 13 residues. The V gene end was trimmed by 6 bases and the J gene end by 10 bases; junction bases not matched to a gene: 9. The germline CDR1 and CDR2 sequences are SNHLY and FYNNEI. CDR3 residues: CASRPGQEVTIYF. In DNA form, the CDR3 reads TGTGCCAGCAGACCCGGACAGGAGGTTACCATATATTTT.

This chain connects TRBV4-3 to TRBJ2-3; D tentatively fits TRBD1 or TRBD2 (5 bases each). Trimming removed 4 bases from V and 0 bases from J, with 14 bases in between. CDR3 length: 16 amino acids. CDR1 is LGHNA and CDR2 is YSLEER in the germline V gene. The CDR3 loop is CASSRTGAASTDTQYF. In nucleotides, the CDR3 is TGCGCCAGCAGCCGAACAGGAGCGGCTAGCACAGATACGCAGTATTTT.

This clone was counted a single time. V gene TRBV5-6 combines with J gene TRBJ1-4; 8 bases line up with TRBD1. Germline V lookup: CDR1 SGHDT, CDR2 YYEEEE. CDR3 length: 17 amino acids. J lost 0 bases, V lost 0 bases, and 4 bases had no gene match. CDR3 coding DNA: TGTGCCAGCAGCTTGGGCCGACAGGGGACAACTAATGAAAAACTGTTTTTT. It codes for CASSLGRQGTTNEKLFF.

The rearrangement links TRBV7-9 to TRBJ1-1; tentative D call: TRBD1 (6 bases). The length of the CDR3 is 11 residues. CDR1 is SEHNR, CDR2 FQNEAQ, per germline (reference sequence). V was pared by 6 bases and J by 8 bases, with 10 bases between. CDR3 protein: CASSSGQEAFF. Written as DNA, the CDR3 is TGTGCCAGCAGTTCAGGACAGGAAGCTTTCTTT.

The chain is built from TRBV6-1 and TRBJ2-2, with 13 bases aligning to TRBD2. V was clipped by 2 bases and J by 3 bases; unmatched bases: 6. The CDR3 runs 18 residues. CDR1 MNHNS and CDR2 SASEGT come from the germline V gene. The CDR3 loop reads CASSETSGGAIYTGELFF. Here the CDR3 DNA reads TGTGCCAGCAGTGAAACTAGCGGGGGGGCGATCTACACCGGGGAGCTGTTTTTT.

The chain has TRBV19 and TRBJ1-5, with D uncertain. Per the germline V gene, CDR1 is LNHDA and CDR2 is SQIVND (reference sequence). The CDR3 covers 18 residues. V lost 5 bases and J lost 0, with 20 bases in between. CDR3 sequence reads: CASSEDKDGLYSNQPQHF. The DNA of the CDR3 is TGTGCCAGTAGTGAGGATAAGGACGGACTCTATAGCAATCAGCCCCAGCATTTT.

This chain connects TRBV10-3 to TRBJ2-7; D is ambiguous. This CDR3 has 15 residues. The V end lost 0 bases, the J end lost 1 base, and 10 bases lay between the germline ends. Germline CDR1 and CDR2: ENHRY and SYGVKD. In nucleotides, the CDR3 is TGTGCCATCAGTGAGTCGGGTGGGATGTCCTACGAGCAGTACTTC. This translates into CAISESGGMSYEQYF.

The chain recombines TRBV9 with TRBJ1-3; no firm D call. This CDR3 spans 15 amino acids. Trimming cost V 0 bases and J 0 bases, with 7 bases left between them. The germline gives CDR1 SGDLS, CDR2 YYNGEE. CDR3 in DNA: TGTGCCAGCAGCGTAGCCCCATACTCTGGAAACACCATATATTTT. Amino acids: CASSVAPYSGNTIYF.